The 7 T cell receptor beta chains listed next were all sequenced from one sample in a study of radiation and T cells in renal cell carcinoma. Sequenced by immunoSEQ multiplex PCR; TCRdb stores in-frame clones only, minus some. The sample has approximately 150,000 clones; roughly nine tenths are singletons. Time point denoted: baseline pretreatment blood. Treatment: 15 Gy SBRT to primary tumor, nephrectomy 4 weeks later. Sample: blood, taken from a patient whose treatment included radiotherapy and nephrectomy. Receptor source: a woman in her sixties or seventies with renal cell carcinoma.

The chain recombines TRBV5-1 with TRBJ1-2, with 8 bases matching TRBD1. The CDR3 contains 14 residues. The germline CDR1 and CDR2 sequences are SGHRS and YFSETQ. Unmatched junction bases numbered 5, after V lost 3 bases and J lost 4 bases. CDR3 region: CASSSRTGTYGYTF. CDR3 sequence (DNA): TGCGCCAGCAGCTCCAGGACAGGGACCTATGGCTACACCTTC.

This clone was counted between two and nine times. The CDR3 sequence is CACIFSEAFF. The CDR3 DNA follows: TGTGCCTGTATATTTAGCGAAGCTTTCTTT. This chain connects TRBV30 to TRBJ1-1; unclear D gene. V was trimmed by 6 bases and J by 8 bases, leaving 10 bases between them. This CDR3 comprises 10 residues. Germline V CDR1 and CDR2: GTSNPN, SVGIG (reference sequence).

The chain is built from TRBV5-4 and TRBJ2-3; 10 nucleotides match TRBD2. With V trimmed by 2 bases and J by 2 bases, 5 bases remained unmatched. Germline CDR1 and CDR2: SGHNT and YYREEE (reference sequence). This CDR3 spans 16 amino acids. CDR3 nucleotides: TGTGCCAGCAGCTTTCTAGCGGGGGCCTCCACAGATACGCAGTATTTT. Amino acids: CASSFLAGASTDTQYF.

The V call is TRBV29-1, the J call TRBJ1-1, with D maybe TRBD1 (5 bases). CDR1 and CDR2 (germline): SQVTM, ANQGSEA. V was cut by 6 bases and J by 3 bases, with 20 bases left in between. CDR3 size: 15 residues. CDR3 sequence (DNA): TGCAGCGTCCAGGGCCGGGGAGCTGTTGACACTGAAGCTTTCTTT. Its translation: CSVQGRGAVDTEAFF.

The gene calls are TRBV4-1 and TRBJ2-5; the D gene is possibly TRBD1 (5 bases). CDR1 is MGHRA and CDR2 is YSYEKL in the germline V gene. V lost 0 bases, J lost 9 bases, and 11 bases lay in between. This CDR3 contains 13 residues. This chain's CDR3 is CASSQELARAQYF. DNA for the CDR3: TGCGCCAGCAGCCAAGAGTTAGCCAGGGCCCAGTACTTC.

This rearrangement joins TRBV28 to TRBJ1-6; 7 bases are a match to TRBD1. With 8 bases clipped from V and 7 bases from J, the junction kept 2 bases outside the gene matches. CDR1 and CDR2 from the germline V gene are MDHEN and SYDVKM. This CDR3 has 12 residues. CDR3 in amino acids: CASGQENSPLHF. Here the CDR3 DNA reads TGTGCCAGCGGACAGGAAAATTCACCCCTCCACTTT. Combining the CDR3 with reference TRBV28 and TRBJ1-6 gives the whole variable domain DVKVTQSSRYLVKRTGEKVFLECVQDMDHENMFWYRQDPGLGLRLIYFSYDVKMKEKGDIPEGYSVSREKKERFSLILESASTNQTSMYLCASGQENSPLHFGNGTRLTVT.

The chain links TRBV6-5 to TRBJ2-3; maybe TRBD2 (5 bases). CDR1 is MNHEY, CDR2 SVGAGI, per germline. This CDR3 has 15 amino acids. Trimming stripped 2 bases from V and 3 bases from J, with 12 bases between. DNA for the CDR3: TGTGCCAGCAGTTACCGACCGGGCGGGACAGATACGCAGTATTTT. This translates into CASSYRPGGTDTQYF.